This T cell receptor (beta chain) was identified during a study of T cell responses to AZD1222 COVID-19 vaccine. Study-level points and caveats: The study identified only six AZD1222 recipients as seropositive at baseline. When two AZD1222 doses had been given, Spike-specific TCR breadth and depth rose. In the spike-specific TCR repertoire, nearly half reportedly target unmutated variant regions.

This CDR3 spans 16 amino acids. Germline trimming cut 9 bases from V and 1 base from J; bases unmatched to any gene: 12. Per the germline V gene, CDR1 is LNHDA and CDR2 is SQIVND (reference sequence). Turning to this clone: Its antigen is undetermined.

The assay was immunoSEQ multiplex PCR, and TCRdb's table has in-frame clones only and misses some. The sample includes approximately 85,000 clones, 86% of them seen just once. This receptor was taken from an adult in good health. Material: peripheral blood, obtained on day 0 of AZD1222 vaccination. The chain couples TRBV19 to TRBJ1-1, with 9 nucleotides matching TRBD1. The CDR3 reads CASKGPGTGTNTEAFF. As DNA, the CDR3 is TGTGCCAGCAAGGGTCCCGGGACAGGGACGAACACTGAAGCTTTCTTT.